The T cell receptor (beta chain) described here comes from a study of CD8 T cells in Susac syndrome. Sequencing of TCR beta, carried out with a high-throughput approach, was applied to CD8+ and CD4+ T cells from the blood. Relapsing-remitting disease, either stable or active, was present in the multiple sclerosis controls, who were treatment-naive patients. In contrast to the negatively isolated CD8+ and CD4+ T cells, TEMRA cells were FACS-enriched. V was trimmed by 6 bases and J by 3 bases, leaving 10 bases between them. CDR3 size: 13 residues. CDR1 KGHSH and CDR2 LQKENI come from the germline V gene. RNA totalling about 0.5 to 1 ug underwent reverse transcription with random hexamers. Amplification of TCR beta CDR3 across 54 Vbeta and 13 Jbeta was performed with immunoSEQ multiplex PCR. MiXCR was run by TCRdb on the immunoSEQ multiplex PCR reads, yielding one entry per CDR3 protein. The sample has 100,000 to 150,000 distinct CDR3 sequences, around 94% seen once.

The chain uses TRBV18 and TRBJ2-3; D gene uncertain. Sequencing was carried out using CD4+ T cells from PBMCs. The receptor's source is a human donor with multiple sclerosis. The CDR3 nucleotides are TGTGCCAGCTCTACCGATCGAACAGATACGCAGTATTTT. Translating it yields CASSTDRTDTQYF.